This T cell receptor (beta chain) was identified in a study of T cell changes during pregnancy in multiple sclerosis. The protocol was immunoSEQ multiplex PCR, while the TCRdb copy is restricted to in-frame clones and leaves out a portion. The table has about 31,000 clones, 88% seen once; the top ten hold about 0.7%. The germline V gene encodes CDR1 SNHLY and CDR2 FYNNEI. V was pared by 3 bases and J by 3 bases, with 4 bases of the junction left unmatched. The CDR3 contains 15 residues. J is TRBJ2-2 and V is TRBV2; 7 positions agree with TRBD2. The sample was CD4+ T cells from peripheral blood mononuclear cells, taken in the first trimester of pregnancy. The sequence derives from a female donor in good health, enrolled as a control in a pregnancy study. This CDR3 reads CASSEWAGDTGELFF. CDR3 DNA sequence: TGTGCCAGCAGTGAGTGGGCGGGGGACACCGGGGAGCTGTTTTTT.